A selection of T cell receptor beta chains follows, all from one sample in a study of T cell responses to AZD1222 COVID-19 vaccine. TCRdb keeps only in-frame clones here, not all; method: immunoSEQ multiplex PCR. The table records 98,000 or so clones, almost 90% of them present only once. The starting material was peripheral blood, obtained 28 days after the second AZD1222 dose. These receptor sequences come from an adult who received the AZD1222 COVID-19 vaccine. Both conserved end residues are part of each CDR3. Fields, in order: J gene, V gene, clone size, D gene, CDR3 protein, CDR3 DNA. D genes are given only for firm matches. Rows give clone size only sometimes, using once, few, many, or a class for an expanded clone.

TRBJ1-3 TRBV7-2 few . CASSLGFAGRGNTIYF TGTGCCAGCAGCTTAGGGTTTGCCGGCAGGGGAAACACCATATATTTT
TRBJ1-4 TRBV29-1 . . CSVQVGSGEKLFF TGCAGCGTTCAGGTGGGGTCTGGTGAAAAACTGTTTTTT
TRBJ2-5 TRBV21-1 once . CASSKRLQIDCHETQYF TGTGCCAGCAGCAAAAGGCTTCAGATCGACTGCCATGAGACCCAGTACTTC
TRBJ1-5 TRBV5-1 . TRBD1 CASSLEGGGGNQPQHF TGCGCCAGCAGCTTGGAAGGGGGCGGGGGCAATCAGCCCCAGCATTTT
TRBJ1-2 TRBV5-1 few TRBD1 CASSWTGVVGYTF TGCGCCAGCAGCTGGACAGGGGTCGTTGGCTACACCTTC
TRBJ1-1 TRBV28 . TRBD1 CASSPGTGGINTEAFF TGTGCCAGCAGCCCAGGGACAGGGGGGATTAACACTGAAGCTTTCTTT
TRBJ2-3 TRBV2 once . CASSEAWKGADTQYF TGTGCCAGCAGTGAAGCGTGGAAAGGGGCAGATACGCAGTATTTT
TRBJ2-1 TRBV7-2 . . CASSSLVVAEQFF TGTGCCAGCAGCTCACTAGTGGTGGCGGAGCAGTTCTTC
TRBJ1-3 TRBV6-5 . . CASSYSADFSGNTIYF TGTGCCAGCAGTTACTCGGCAGACTTCTCTGGAAACACCATATATTTT
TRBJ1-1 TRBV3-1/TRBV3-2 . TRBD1 CASSQDLGTGGWTEAFF TGTGCCAGCAGCCAAGACTTGGGAACAGGGGGCTGGACTGAAGCTTTCTTT
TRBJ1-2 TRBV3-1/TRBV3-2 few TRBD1 CASSHTKGADYGYTF TGTGCCAGCAGCCATACGAAGGGGGCTGACTATGGCTACACCTTC
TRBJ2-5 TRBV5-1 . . CASSLTPGGDGTQYF TGCGCCAGCAGCTTGACCCCAGGGGGGGATGGGACCCAGTACTTC
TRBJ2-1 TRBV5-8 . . CASSLKTEQFF TGTGCCAGCAGCTTAAAGACCGAGCAGTTCTTC
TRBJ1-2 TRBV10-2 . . CASSAVPNYGYTF TGCGCCAGCAGTGCCGTTCCTAACTATGGCTACACCTTC
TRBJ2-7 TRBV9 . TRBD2 CASSDGTSGYEQYF TGTGCCAGCAGCGATGGGACTAGCGGCTACGAGCAGTACTTC
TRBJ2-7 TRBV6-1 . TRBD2 CASRDSGDSYEQYF TGTGCCAGCAGGGATAGCGGGGACTCCTACGAGCAGTACTTC
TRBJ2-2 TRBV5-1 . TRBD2 CASSLAGGRHGELFF TGCGCCAGCAGCTTGGCCGGGGGGAGACACGGGGAGCTGTTTTTT
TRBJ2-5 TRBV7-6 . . CASSPLRGAGETQYF TGTGCCAGCAGCCCCCTCCGGGGGGCGGGAGAGACCCAGTACTTC
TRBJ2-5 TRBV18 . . CASSLNTEETQYF TGTGCCAGCTCACTCAACACTGAAGAGACCCAGTACTTC
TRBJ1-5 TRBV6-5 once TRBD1 CASGVHRGDNQPQHF TGTGCCAGCGGGGTCCACAGGGGAGACAATCAGCCCCAGCATTTT
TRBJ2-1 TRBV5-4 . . CASSPLGGNNEQFF TGTGCCAGCAGCCCCCTGGGGGGCAACAATGAGCAGTTCTTC
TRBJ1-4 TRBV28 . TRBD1 CASSISGTGVEKLFF TGTGCCAGCAGTATTTCCGGGACAGGGGTCGAAAAACTGTTTTTT
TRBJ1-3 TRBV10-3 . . CAITPGTTDGNTIYF TGTGCCATCACACCAGGGACAACCGACGGAAACACCATATATTTT
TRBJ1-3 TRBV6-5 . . CASSHQGQSGNTIYF TGTGCCAGCAGTCATCAGGGCCAGTCTGGAAACACCATATATTTT
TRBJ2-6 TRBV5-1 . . CASSPGPLGANVLTF TGCGCCAGCAGCCCAGGGCCTCTTGGGGCCAACGTCCTGACTTTC
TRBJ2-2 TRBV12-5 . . CASAPGNTGELFF TGTGCTAGTGCCCCAGGGAACACCGGGGAGCTGTTTTTT
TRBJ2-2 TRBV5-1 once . CASNEGNANTGELFF TGCGCCAGCAACGAGGGAAACGCGAACACCGGGGAGCTGTTTTTT
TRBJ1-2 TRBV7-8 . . CASSRAGLDYGYTF TGTGCCAGCAGCAGAGCAGGGTTGGACTATGGCTACACCTTC
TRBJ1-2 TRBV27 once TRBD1 CASSSDRYLGYTF TGTGCCAGCAGCTCGGACAGGTACTTAGGCTACACCTTC
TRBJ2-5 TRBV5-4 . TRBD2 CASSLGGSWETQYF TGTGCCAGCAGCTTGGGCGGGAGCTGGGAGACCCAGTACTTC
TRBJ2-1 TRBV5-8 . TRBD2 CASDLGLATTRNNEQFF TGTGCCAGCGACCTAGGACTAGCCACTACTAGAAACAATGAGCAGTTCTTC
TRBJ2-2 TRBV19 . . CASIDLNTGELFF TGTGCCAGTATAGACTTGAACACCGGGGAGCTGTTTTTT
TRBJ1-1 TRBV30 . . CAWGLGNTEAFF TGTGCCTGGGGGCTAGGGAACACTGAAGCTTTCTTT
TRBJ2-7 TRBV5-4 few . CASSGQRGLGEQYF TGTGCCAGCAGCGGACAGAGGGGGTTAGGAGAGCAGTACTTC
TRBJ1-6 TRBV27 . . CASSLQGLSTNSPLHF TGTGCCAGCAGTTTGCAGGGGTTGAGTACCAATTCACCCCTCCACTTT
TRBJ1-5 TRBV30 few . CACTTVRGGQPQHF TGTGCCTGCACGACAGTGCGGGGGGGTCAGCCCCAGCATTTT
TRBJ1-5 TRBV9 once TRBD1 CASSAGQGMGQPQHF TGTGCCAGCAGCGCCGGACAGGGAATGGGTCAGCCCCAGCATTTT
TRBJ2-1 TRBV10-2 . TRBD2 CASGAGAGYNEQFF TGCGCCAGCGGAGCGGGGGCGGGATACAATGAGCAGTTCTTC
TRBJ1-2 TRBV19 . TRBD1 CASSGQENYGYTF TGTGCCAGTAGCGGACAGGAGAACTATGGCTACACCTTC
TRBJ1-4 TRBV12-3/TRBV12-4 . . CASSSGNEKLFF TGTGCCAGCAGTTCCGGGAACGAAAAACTGTTTTTT
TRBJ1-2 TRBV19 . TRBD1 CASIGQGFSGYTF TGTGCCAGTATTGGACAGGGTTTCAGCGGCTACACCTTC
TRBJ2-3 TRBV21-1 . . CARGARGDPSTDTQYF TGTGCCAGAGGGGCTCGAGGGGATCCTAGCACAGATACGCAGTATTTT